The clone carrying this T cell receptor beta chain was picked up a small number of times. Its target is unknown. The sample comes from a study of regulatory T cells in long-lasting Graves disease. Study-level information: Persistent Graves' disease required over 5 years of antithyroid drugs and positive TSH receptor antibodies.

Arm-PCR of CDR3 regions and iRepertoire HTBI primers were the basis on which TCR beta libraries were built. In the authors' methods: Looking across samples, the authors found some 67 TRBV and some 15 TRBJ segments. TCRdb recomputed calls from the multiplex PCR reads with MiXCR, one row per CDR3 protein. Here the V and J calls rest on TCRdb's processing, not on the authors' analysis. The sample lists 400,000 to 450,000 distinct CDR3 sequences; around 24% were seen once. Germline V CDR1 and CDR2: SGHAT, FQNNGV. The CDR3 extends over 14 amino acids. V shed 5 bases and J shed 5 bases, with 15 bases lying between them. The time point here: persistent/refractory GD, antithyroid drugs over 5 years with positive TRAb. From PBMCs, RNA was extracted and then used to make the TCR library. General observations from the study: TRBV28 was favored in persistent disease, as were TRBJ1-2 and TRBJ2-5. Whereas new patients shared 966 public clonotypes, persistent patients shared more, at approximately 2,500.

The sample was peripheral blood mononuclear cells (PBMCs), taken when the disease was refractory, from a patient treated with antithyroid drugs. The chain carries TRBV11-2 and TRBJ2-5; TRBD2 is a possible D gene (6 bases). The receptor was derived from a female donor with Graves disease. This CDR3 is CASSLGLYRETQYF. CDR3 sequence (DNA): TGTGCCAGCAGCCTGGGACTCTACCGGGAGACCCAGTACTTC.